These T cell receptor beta chains were read from a single sample in a study of T cells expressing NK-cell markers. TCRdb re-called the 5' RACE reads; one entry per CDR3 protein, DNA not given. This sample's table has around 470,000 distinct CDR3 sequences. Specimen: blood T cells: a sorted CD56 or NKG2C T cell subset, CD4+ or CD8+ T cells, or bulk PBMC T cells (not recorded which). The source of these receptors is a woman in her forties or fifties in good health. Both conserved end residues are part of each CDR3.

j_gene,v_gene,CDR3aa
TRBJ2-5,TRBV3-1,CASSQGLSTETQYF
TRBJ1-5,TRBV12-3/TRBV12-4,CASSFRGEHQPQHF
TRBJ1-1,TRBV19,CASISLTGMNTEAFF
TRBJ1-6,TRBV10-2,CASRGTGDNSPLHF
TRBJ2-7,TRBV7-8,CASSPQAVWTGPFEQYF
TRBJ1-1,TRBV4-1,CASSQDEGFLDTEAFF
TRBJ2-2,TRBV10-3,CAISILAGPGELFF
TRBJ1-2,TRBV6-1,CASSAHSLGGYTF
TRBJ2-5,TRBV7-7,CASSFYPRDVEETQYF
TRBJ1-5,TRBV6-1,CASSEGPTVQPQHF
TRBJ2-4,TRBV7-8,CASSSRDSLAKNIQYF
TRBJ2-2,TRBV25-1,CASSEWDSPGELFF
TRBJ2-3,TRBV5-6,CASSGLLAGGWRDTDTQYF
TRBJ2-5,TRBV28,CASREGRETQYF
TRBJ2-7,TRBV6-6,CASSYLAGTEQYF
TRBJ2-1,TRBV12-3/TRBV12-4,CASSLKRAGGRAVNEQFF
TRBJ2-3,TRBV5-6,CASSLGTVSTDTQYF
TRBJ2-1,TRBV3-1,CASSLIGTSSHSEQFF
TRBJ2-3,TRBV11-2,CASSPGLARDTQYF
TRBJ2-2,TRBV7-9,CASSQSAGELFF
TRBJ2-3,TRBV10-3,CAIRTSGSLGDTQYF
TRBJ2-7,TRBV27,CASSPTFATTLSYEQYF
TRBJ1-5,TRBV7-9,CASSLWWQPQHF
TRBJ2-3,TRBV30,CAWTSRGSDTQYF
TRBJ2-2,TRBV20-1,CSARPLAEYTGELFF
TRBJ1-1,TRBV27,CASSRKGSNTEAFF